These T cell receptor beta chains were read from a single sample in a study of cytomegalovirus exposure and HLA in healthy donors. Assay used: immunoSEQ multiplex PCR; TCRdb lists only in-frame clones, some missing. The data show tens of thousands of clones, with about 78% seen just once and roughly 1.5% held by the top ten. Sequencing used PBMCs. These receptors were obtained from a man aged 35-49 years in good health and CMV-seronegative. Both conserved end residues are part of each CDR3. The D gene is left open where the match is weak. Clone size is not always given. Where it is, it says once, few, many or a class for expanded clones.

size | J | D | V | CDR3 | DNA
- | TRBJ1-1 | - | TRBV2 | CASLTSPNTEAFF | TGTGCCAGCCTAACCTCCCCCAACACTGAAGCTTTCTTT
few | TRBJ2-5 | TRBD2 | TRBV28 | CASTKSWGTSGRAEETQYF | TGTGCCAGCACCAAAAGTTGGGGGACTAGCGGGAGGGCGGAGGAGACCCAGTACTTC
few | TRBJ1-1 | TRBD1 | TRBV6-5 | CASNRQGQAEAFF | TGTGCCAGCAATCGACAGGGTCAAGCTGAAGCTTTCTTT
- | TRBJ1-5 | TRBD1 | TRBV29-1 | CSVLDRPNQPQHF | TGCAGCGTTCTGGACAGGCCTAATCAGCCCCAGCATTTT
- | TRBJ2-1 | TRBD2 | TRBV7-3 | CASSLTSGVYNEQFF | TGTGCCAGCAGCCTAACTAGCGGGGTATACAATGAGCAGTTCTTC
few | TRBJ2-1 | TRBD2 | TRBV7-9 | CSSSLNSGPYNEQFF | TGTTCCAGCAGCTTAAATAGCGGGCCTTACAATGAGCAGTTCTTC
- | TRBJ2-7 | TRBD1 | TRBV10-3 | CAIGTGGTPEQYF | TGTGCCATCGGTACAGGGGGCACCCCCGAGCAGTACTTC
once | TRBJ1-5 | TRBD1 | TRBV28 | CASTLGTGGPNQPQHF | TGTGCCAGCACCCTCGGGACAGGGGGCCCCAACCAGCCCCAGCATTTT
- | TRBJ1-4 | - | TRBV5-1 | CASSLRGQVTNEKLFF | TGCGCCAGCAGCTTGAGGGGACAAGTAACTAATGAAAAACTGTTTTTT
few | TRBJ1-1 | - | TRBV23-1 | CASTHRTGNTEAFF | TGCGCCAGCACCCACCGAACAGGGAACACTGAAGCTTTCTTT
- | TRBJ1-4 | - | TRBV18 | CASSPPVAGELFF | TGTGCCAGCTCACCACCGGTAGCTGGTGAACTGTTTTTT
- | TRBJ2-6 | - | TRBV7-6 | CASSLGSVLLSGANVLTF | TGTGCCAGCAGCTTAGGGTCAGTTCTCCTCTCTGGGGCCAACGTCCTGACTTTC
once | TRBJ2-1 | TRBD1 | TRBV6-6 | CASRATGSSYNEQFF | TGTGCCAGCAGGGCGACAGGGAGCTCCTACAATGAGCAGTTCTTC
- | TRBJ1-5 | - | TRBV7-8 | CASRLGSTNQPQHF | TGTGCCAGCAGACTAGGGTCCACAAATCAGCCCCAGCATTTT
- | TRBJ1-3 | TRBD1 | TRBV6-1 | CASSLDRASGNTIYF | TGTGCCAGCAGTCTTGACAGGGCCTCTGGAAACACCATATATTTT
- | TRBJ2-7 | - | TRBV28 | CASSFSSYEQYF | TGTGCCAGCAGTTTCAGCTCCTACGAGCAGTACTTC
- | TRBJ2-7 | TRBD2 | TRBV7-9 | CASSFSSGSGVGQYF | TGTGCCAGCAGCTTCTCTAGCGGGAGCGGGGTAGGTCAGTACTTC
few | TRBJ2-5 | - | TRBV5-1 | CASSLYSGSQETQYF | TGCGCCAGCAGCTTATACAGCGGGTCCCAAGAGACCCAGTACTTC
- | TRBJ1-1 | - | TRBV7-8 | CASSSTGRGSTEAFF | TGTGCCAGCAGCTCAACAGGGAGAGGGTCGACTGAAGCTTTCTTT
- | TRBJ1-4 | - | TRBV29-1 | CTYWGTRRTNEKLFF | TGCACCTATTGGGGCACCCGAAGGACTAATGAAAAACTGTTTTTT
- | TRBJ2-4 | TRBD1 | TRBV4-1 | CASSQESGGKNIQYF | TGCGCCAGCAGCCAAGAGTCAGGGGGCAAAAACATTCAGTACTTC
- | TRBJ1-1 | - | TRBV28 | CATLLNTEAFF | TGTGCCACCCTTCTGAACACTGAAGCTTTCTTT
once | TRBJ2-1 | - | TRBV18 | CASSQGVNEQFF | TGTGCCAGCTCACAGGGGGTCAATGAGCAGTTCTTC
- | TRBJ1-2 | - | TRBV28 | CASRIFTRGGNYGYTF | TGTGCCAGCAGAATTTTCACGCGGGGAGGAAACTATGGCTACACCTTC
few | TRBJ2-7 | TRBD2 | TRBV28 | CASSWETGTSGRGEQYF | TGTGCCAGCAGTTGGGAGACCGGGACTAGCGGTCGAGGGGAGCAGTACTTC
- | TRBJ2-7 | - | TRBV5-4 | CASSWSGTTYEQYF | TGTGCCAGCAGCTGGTCCGGGACAACCTACGAGCAGTACTTC
few | TRBJ2-3 | - | TRBV4-2 | CASSQERWDTQYF | TGTGCCAGCAGCCAGGAGAGGTGGGATACGCAGTATTTT
- | TRBJ1-1 | - | TRBV18 | CASSVTSDRDTEAFF | TGTGCCAGCTCAGTGACCTCGGACAGAGACACTGAAGCTTTCTTT
- | TRBJ2-7 | - | TRBV28 | CASYGTPTYEQYF | TGTGCCAGCTATGGGACTCCAACCTACGAGCAGTACTTC
- | TRBJ1-2 | - | TRBV5-1 | CASSLDSGGYGGYTF | TGCGCCAGCAGCTTGGATAGCGGAGGCTATGGGGGCTACACCTTC